This T cell receptor (beta chain) was found in a study of identical twins' blood T cells (dated by TCRdb to 2012 to 2015). At the level of the whole study: Around 50 million Illumina reads were obtained across around twelve libraries, comprising six alpha-chain and six beta-chain libraries. TCR alpha and beta chain repertoires of three pairs of monozygous twins were compared using next-generation sequencing to assess genetic influence on repertoire formation. Results the study describes overall, beyond this receptor: Independent studies were stated to be required to validate the proposed role of the TCRalpha J segment in MHC recognition during thymic selection. The number of CDR3 clonotypes shared between two donors was mainly determined by the product of the cloneset sizes of the two donors, and no clear deviation from this trend was shown by twins. Among the most abundant TCRbeta clonotypes, every donor shared more CDR3 sequences with her own twin than with unrelated donors. Environmental influences could not be excluded as an explanation for twin similarity, since twins were reared together. V gene usage, even among non-selected out-of-frame TCRbeta clonotypes, was reported to be markedly more similar within twin pairs than between unrelated donors.

The donors were six healthy women who made up three monozygous twin pairs. Each of the three twin pairs had been raised together, and the twins in each pair were thought likely to have encountered the same infectious agents and vaccines. TCR cDNA libraries were prepared from RNA that was isolated from peripheral blood mononuclear cells. Of note for this clonotype: The target of this receptor is not known. There are no base qualities to consult, and no much larger clone falls within one base.

The library was produced with 5' RACE. TCRdb records Illumina Genome Analyzer IIx as the sequencer. RNA-based TCR cDNA libraries were prepared by a previously described protocol with several modifications. Sample-specific barcodes were introduced on both ends of each TCR cDNA library during cDNA synthesis and amplification to prevent cross-contamination. From the authors' description of their analysis: Each individual had between about 90,000 and nearly 550,000 identified clonotypes, and each library contained about 2.2 to 3.6 million CDR3-containing reads. Reads with improper barcode index combinations were discarded, after which clonesets were built for each library with the MiTCR software. During the assembly of CDR3 clonotypes by MiTCR, low-quality reads were filtered or rescued and PCR and sequencing errors were corrected. Artificial out-of-frame clonotypes were mapped to in-frame sequences, with one indel allowed in the CDR3, and then removed. Similarity in V and J gene usage between donors was calculated as the Jensen-Shannon divergence divided by the mean entropy. TCRdb redid the processing of the public reads, applying fastp at Q25 and MiXCR, and retained in-frame beta chains. Identical CDR3 proteins give one entry, which carries the most common genes and DNA. For this entry, the V and J calls and clone size follow TCRdb and not the study's own pipeline. The sample data list about 370,000 distinct CDR3 sequences, and around 30% of these were observed just once. Approximately 6.6% of the sample rests with the top ten.

Including the terminal cysteine and phenylalanine, the CDR3 comprises 12 residues. Only the CDR3 DNA is retained, 36 bases long and in frame from the first base. Here the chain combines TRBV21-1 and TRBJ2-7; TRBD2, the D gene given by the table, was not confirmed from the DNA. TRBV21-1 is a listed pseudogene. Input material: PBMCs. The receptor was derived from a woman aged 18-49 years in good health. The encoded CDR3 is CASSKEGPEQYF. The nucleotide sequence reads as follows: TGTGCCAGCAGCAAAGAAGGGCCTGAGCAGTACTTC.